The 27 T cell receptor beta chains below were found in one sample sequenced in a study of cytotoxic CD8 clonotypes in ibrutinib-treated CLL. Profiling relied on immunoSEQ multiplex PCR, and the TCRdb table lists in-frame clones only, not all of them. Of 30,000 to 40,000 clones in the sample, roughly 72% were seen once. The sample was PBMCs, taken at disease progression, from a patient treated with ibrutinib. The receptor set was obtained from a human donor with chronic lymphocytic leukemia.

This clone was seen a handful of times. The genes are TRBV18 and TRBJ1-2; tentatively, D is TRBD1 (6 bases). The CDR3 extends over 13 amino acids. Germline CDR1 reads KGHSH; CDR2 reads LQKENI. With 5 bases removed from V and 1 base from J, the gap between germline ends came to 8 bases. The CDR3 DNA is TGTGCCAGCTCAGCGGACAGTAACTATGGCTACACCTTC. Its protein is CASSADSNYGYTF. Using reference TRBV18 and TRBJ1-2 for the parts outside the CDR3, the full variable domain is NAGVMQNPRHLVRRRGQEARLRCSPMKGHSHVYWYRQLPEEGLKFMVYLQKENIIDESGMPKERFSAEFPKEGPSILRIQQVVRGDSAAYFCASSADSNYGYTFGSGTRLTVV.

The table lists this clone with a count of one. This sequence joins TRBV28 and TRBJ1-1, with a possible D match to TRBD1 (6 bases). Germline CDR1 and CDR2: MDHEN and SYDVKM. CDR3 length: 14 residues. Trimming took off 3 bases at V and 6 bases at J, with 14 bases between the two ends. CDR3 sequence reads: CASSLGGLVAEAFF. The CDR3 coding sequence is TGTGCCAGCAGTTTGGGGGGGCTGGTGGCTGAAGCTTTCTTT. The entire variable domain, with the rest obtained from reference TRBV28 and TRBJ1-1, is as follows: DVKVTQSSRYLVKRTGEKVFLECVQDMDHENMFWYRQDPGLGLRLIYFSYDVKMKEKGDIPEGYSVSREKKERFSLILESASTNQTSMYLCASSLGGLVAEAFFGQGTRLTVV.

V is TRBV7-3 and J is TRBJ2-7, with D possibly TRBD2 on 6 matching bases. Germline CDR1 is SGHTA and CDR2 is FQGTGA. This CDR3 is built from 13 residues. The V and J ends lost 5 bases and 7 bases respectively, with 15 bases between them. This chain's CDR3 is CASSSRPAGEQYF. The CDR3 nucleotides are TGTGCCAGCAGCAGCCGGCCCGCGGGAGAGCAGTACTTC.

The chain uses TRBV6-5 and TRBJ1-4; 9 nucleotides match TRBD1. This CDR3 region has 14 residues. The V and J ends lost 0 bases and 8 bases, in that order; junction bases with no gene match: 1. Per germline, CDR1 MNHEY and CDR2 SVGAGI. CDR3 coding DNA: TGTGCCAGCAGTTACTCCGGGACAGGGGAAAAACTGTTTTTT. This encodes CASSYSGTGEKLFF.

This chain links TRBV7-3 with TRBJ2-7; no reliable D call. Deletions cut 5 bases from V and 5 bases from J, with 16 bases between. The V gene's germline CDR1 is SGHTA and CDR2 FQGTGA. This CDR3 region has 14 residues. This chain's CDR3 is CASSALYDPHEQYF. In nucleotides, the CDR3 is TGTGCCAGCAGCGCCCTCTATGATCCTCACGAGCAGTACTTC.

The chain is built from TRBV10-3 and TRBJ2-7; 14 bases match TRBD2. Germline assignment: CDR1 ENHRY and CDR2 SYGVKD. Unmatched junction bases numbered 3, after V lost 2 bases and J lost 0 bases. The CDR3 extends over 17 amino acids. CDR3 loop: CAISEAGTSGSSYEQYF. DNA of the CDR3: TGTGCCATCAGTGAGGCCGGGACTAGCGGGAGCTCCTACGAGCAGTACTTC.

The genes are TRBV4-2 and TRBJ1-4, with D tentatively TRBD1 (5 bases). The V and J ends lost 3 bases and 7 bases respectively, with 18 bases between them. CDR1 is LGHNA, CDR2 YNFKEQ, per germline. This CDR3 spans 16 amino acids. The CDR3 sequence: CASSHPGSGRGEKLFF. CDR3 in DNA: TGTGCCAGCAGCCACCCCGGGTCGGGGAGGGGTGAAAAACTGTTTTTT.

The chain couples TRBV5-4 to TRBJ2-7; 11 bases are shared with TRBD2. Germline V gene lookup returns CDR1 SGHNT and CDR2 YYREEE (reference sequence). J was trimmed by 4 bases and V by 4 bases; bases with no gene match: 10. The CDR3 is 16 amino acids. The CDR3 nucleotides are TGTGCCAGCAGCCTCCCCGGGACTAGCGGAGAGTACGAGCAGTACTTC. Residues: CASSLPGTSGEYEQYF.

This clone was observed at least ten times. The chain recombines TRBV30 with TRBJ2-7, with 9 bases identical to TRBD1. Trimming took 5 bases from V and 5 from J; bases not matched to a gene: 1. The CDR3 spans 11 residues. CDR1 and CDR2 from the germline V gene are GTSNPN and SVGIG (reference sequence). CDR3 region: CAWGTGNEQYF. DNA of the CDR3: TGTGCCTGGGGGACAGGGAACGAGCAGTACTTC.

This rearrangement joins TRBV4-2 to TRBJ2-2, with 10 bases that match TRBD2. The CDR3 spans 18 residues. The junction had 16 bases not matched to a gene; V was cut back by 7 bases and J by 5 bases. Germline V gene sequence: CDR1 LGHNA, CDR2 YNFKEQ. CDR3 loop: CASNKLAGMITSTGELFF. The CDR3 DNA is TGTGCCAGCAACAAACTAGCGGGGATGATTACATCGACCGGGGAGCTGTTTTTT.

The rearrangement links TRBV5-1 to TRBJ1-3; no reliable D call. Germline loops: CDR1 SGHRS, CDR2 YFSETQ. The CDR3 has 15 residues. The V end lost 1 base, the J end lost 1 base, and 9 bases lay between the germline ends. CDR3 sequence reads: CASSLTSPSGNTIYF. Written as DNA, the CDR3 is TGCGCCAGCAGCTTGACATCTCCGTCTGGAAACACCATATATTTT.

The chain combines TRBV7-8 with TRBJ2-5; D gene ambiguous. This CDR3 spans 12 amino acids. Germline V lookup: CDR1 SGHVS, CDR2 FQNEAQ. V shed 4 bases and J shed 7 bases, with 10 bases lying between them. In DNA form, the CDR3 reads TGTGCCAGCAGCTCCCCCCTTGGGACCCAGTACTTC. Residues: CASSSPLGTQYF. Combining the CDR3 with reference TRBV7-8 and TRBJ2-5 gives the whole variable domain GAGVSQSPRYKVAKRGQDVALRCDPISGHVSLFWYQQALGQGPEFLTYFQNEAQLDKSGLPSDRFFAERPEGSVSTLKIQRTQQEDSAVYLCASSSPLGTQYFGPGTRLLVL.

This sequence joins TRBV5-1 and TRBJ1-1, with 8 bases aligning to TRBD1. Germline values: CDR1 SGHRS, CDR2 YFSETQ. Trimming took 5 bases from V and 8 from J; bases not matched to a gene: 14. This CDR3 spans 15 amino acids. For the CDR3, the DNA is TGCGCCAGCAGGGAGGGGCAGGGGGCGTACGGAGAAGCTTTCTTT. Its protein is CASREGQGAYGEAFF.

The chain carries TRBV6-5 and TRBJ2-5; 8 positions agree with TRBD2. Looked up from germline, CDR1 is MNHEY and CDR2 is SVGAGI. The ends lost 4 bases at V and 8 bases at J; junction bases unmatched: 9. The CDR3 is made up of 14 amino acids. This chain's CDR3 is CASSSPSSGDTQYF. CDR3 in DNA: TGTGCCAGCAGTTCCCCAAGTAGCGGGGATACCCAGTACTTC.

In this sample, this clone turned up once. This rearrangement joins TRBV5-8 to TRBJ1-5; D remains ambiguous. Trimming shortened V by 0 bases and J by 1 base, and 2 bases separated the two germline ends. The germline CDR1 and CDR2 sequences are SGHTS and YDEGEE. The CDR3 is made up of 13 amino acids. In DNA form, the CDR3 reads TGTGCCAGCAGCTTGGCGAGCAATCAGCCCCAGCATTTT. It encodes CASSLASNQPQHF.

This clone was detected a few times. The chain recombines TRBV6-5 with TRBJ1-5, with a possible D match to TRBD1 (5 bases). Germline lookup yields CDR1 MNHEY and CDR2 SVGAGI. The V end was cut by 0 bases, the J end by 6 bases, with 12 bases between. The CDR3 contains 15 residues. The CDR3, as DNA: TGTGCCAGCAGTTACTCAGGGCCTAGGGGTCAGCCCCAGCATTTT. Protein product: CASSYSGPRGQPQHF.

V gene TRBV10-1 combines with J gene TRBJ1-1, with D uncertain. Germline V gene sequence: CDR1 WNHNN, CDR2 SYGVQD (reference sequence). The CDR3 is 13 residues long. The V end was cut by 11 bases, the J end by 2 bases, with 15 bases between. The CDR3 DNA reads TGCGCCGCCGGAGAGACGGGAAACACTGAAGCTTTCTTT. Its protein product is CAAGETGNTEAFF.

The chain recombines TRBV19 with TRBJ1-1; D not resolved. The CDR3 runs to 14 residues. V lost 5 bases to trimming and J lost 0 bases, with 10 bases between them. Germline V CDR1 and CDR2: LNHDA, SQIVND (reference sequence). DNA for the CDR3: TGTGCCAGTAGTTACATCGCGTTGAACACTGAAGCTTTCTTT. Its translation: CASSYIALNTEAFF.

This clone was detected once. The V gene is TRBV2, the J gene TRBJ2-1; D is unresolved. The length of the CDR3 is 15 residues. Trimming took off 4 bases at V and 6 bases at J, with 16 bases between the two ends. Germline CDR1 reads SNHLY; CDR2 reads FYNNEI. The CDR3 region is CASSARALRSNEQFF. Written as DNA, the CDR3 is TGTGCCAGCAGTGCCCGGGCTCTCCGAAGCAATGAGCAGTTCTTC.

This clone has just a few counts. CDR3 in amino acids: CAWSLTGGSGELFF. DNA of the CDR3: TGTGCCTGGAGTTTAACAGGGGGATCCGGGGAGCTGTTTTTT. V gene TRBV30 combines with J gene TRBJ2-2; the match to TRBD1 covers 8 bases. The junction had 5 bases not matched to a gene; V was cut back by 2 bases and J by 6 bases. The CDR3 has 14 amino acids. Germline assignment: CDR1 GTSNPN and CDR2 SVGIG (reference sequence).

This rearrangement joins TRBV5-1 to TRBJ2-1; TRBD1 is a possible D gene (7 bases). The CDR3 has 15 residues. Germline V gives CDR1 SGHRS, CDR2 YFSETQ. V was shortened by 6 bases and J by 9 bases, with 22 bases between the two germline ends. CDR3 protein: CASNQVEGAVGEQFF. The CDR3 DNA reads as TGCGCCAGCAATCAAGTGGAGGGGGCCGTGGGTGAGCAGTTCTTC.

The chain carries TRBV10-3 and TRBJ1-3; the D gene is possibly TRBD1 (5 bases). The CDR3 runs 15 residues. CDR1 is ENHRY, CDR2 SYGVKD, per germline. V was shortened by 3 bases and J by 2 bases, with 11 bases between the two germline ends. The CDR3 DNA reads TGTGCCATCAGTGAAGGTGGCAGGGCTGGAAACACCATATATTTT. Its protein product is CAISEGGRAGNTIYF.

This clone was counted between two and nine times. DNA for the CDR3: TGTGCCAGCAGTTACTCGGCCGGGACAGGTCGTTCACCCCTCCACTTT. It encodes CASSYSAGTGRSPLHF. This chain connects TRBV6-5 to TRBJ1-6; 8 bases are a match to TRBD1. Germline trimming cut 0 bases from V and 9 bases from J; bases unmatched to any gene: 7. The germline gives CDR1 MNHEY, CDR2 SVGAGI. This CDR3 contains 16 residues.

The genes are TRBV5-1 and TRBJ1-1; D remains unclear. V was clipped by 0 bases and J by 6 bases, with 12 bases between them. The germline V gene encodes CDR1 SGHRS and CDR2 YFSETQ. This CDR3 has 14 amino acids. CDR3 sequence: CASSLEGAAAEAFF. In DNA, the CDR3 is TGCGCCAGCAGCTTGGAGGGAGCCGCCGCTGAAGCTTTCTTT.

The genes are TRBV11-2 and TRBJ2-1; D call uncertain. Germline lookup yields CDR1 SGHAT and CDR2 FQNNGV. Trimming stripped 3 bases from V and 5 bases from J, with 2 bases between. CDR3 length: 11 amino acids. CDR3 sequence reads: CASSLHNEQFF. The CDR3 coding sequence is TGTGCCAGCAGCTTGCACAATGAGCAGTTCTTC.

V is TRBV5-1 and J is TRBJ2-3, with 12 nucleotides matching TRBD2. Unmatched junction bases numbered 10, after V lost 6 bases and J lost 5 bases. Looked up from germline, CDR1 is SGHRS and CDR2 is YFSETQ. The CDR3 runs 16 residues. CDR3 protein: CASTASGRAGGDTQYF. CDR3 DNA: TGCGCCAGCACTGCTAGCGGGAGGGCCGGAGGAGATACGCAGTATTTT.

The chain combines TRBV6-1 with TRBJ2-7; D might be TRBD2 (5 bases). This CDR3 has 14 residues. Germline V gene lookup returns CDR1 MNHNS and CDR2 SASEGT. V was clipped by 2 bases and J by 6 bases, with 14 bases between them. Here the CDR3 DNA reads TGTGCCAGCAGTGAACTCACCTCCGGAGGCGAGCAGTACTTC. Translation: CASSELTSGGEQYF.